Listed below are T cell receptor beta chains from one sample, sequenced in a study of shared clonotypes between healthy human individuals. This table comes from immunoSEQ multiplex PCR, and its TCRdb copy is limited to in-frame clones, with some not included. The sample has a few million clones; 95% are singletons. Sequenced sample: naive CD4+ T cells sorted from blood. The source is a man between 18 and 35 years old in good health. The CDR3 runs from the conserved cysteine through the conserved F or W. Each record gives: V gene, clone size, D gene, J gene, CDR3 protein, CDR3 DNA. The D gene is left open where the match is weak. The size of a clone is reported for some rows only, either as once, few or many, or as a class for expanded clones.

>TRBV6-5|-|-|TRBJ1-6
CATKRGGNSPLHF
TGTGCCACTAAGAGGGGGGGTAATTCACCCCTCCACTTT
>TRBV2|-|TRBD2|TRBJ2-2
CASRATSGSVTGELFF
TGTGCCAGCAGGGCGACTAGCGGGAGTGTCACCGGGGAGCTGTTTTTT
>TRBV13|-|-|TRBJ2-7
CASSPRLLESTEQYF
TGTGCCAGCAGCCCACGACTACTAGAGTCTACCGAGCAGTACTTC
>TRBV2|-|-|TRBJ2-1
CASSESGSNYNEQFF
TGTGCCAGCAGTGAATCGGGATCGAACTACAATGAGCAGTTCTTC
>TRBV6-1|once|-|TRBJ2-2
CASSESGPSKGVGELFF
TGTGCCAGCAGTGAATCAGGTCCGTCCAAGGGCGTCGGGGAGCTGTTTTTT
>TRBV30|-|-|TRBJ2-1
CAWSFGGGGSYNEQFF
TGTGCCTGGTCGTTTGGAGGCGGAGGTTCCTACAATGAGCAGTTCTTC
>TRBV2|once|TRBD2|TRBJ2-5
CASNLAGVGETQYF
TGTGCCAGCAACCTAGCGGGAGTAGGAGAGACCCAGTACTTC
>TRBV18|-|TRBD1|TRBJ2-3
CASSPPNRGASTDTQYF
TGTGCCAGCTCACCACCGAACAGGGGGGCTAGCACAGATACGCAGTATTTT
>TRBV28|once|-|TRBJ2-1
CASTPPQGFVQFF
TGTGCCAGCACCCCACCCCAGGGTTTTGTGCAGTTCTTC
>TRBV6-1|-|-|TRBJ2-3
CASSVEVFLISDTQYF
TGTGCCAGCAGTGTAGAGGTGTTCCTAATATCAGATACGCAGTATTTT
>TRBV19|-|-|TRBJ2-6
CASSMSLSSGANVLTF
TGTGCCAGTAGTATGTCCCTTTCCTCTGGGGCCAACGTCCTGACTTTC
>TRBV11-2|-|-|TRBJ2-1
CASSVYNEQFF
TGTGCCAGCAGCGTTTACAATGAGCAGTTCTTC
>TRBV30|-|-|TRBJ1-5
CAWSGSGNQPQHF
TGTGCCTGGAGTGGGAGTGGCAATCAGCCCCAGCATTTT
>TRBV10-3|-|-|TRBJ2-1
CAISDGETVLF
TGTGCCATCAGTGATGGGGAGACGGTCCTCTTC
>TRBV6-4|-|TRBD1|TRBJ2-7
CANSGTGDPKAPYEQYF
TGTGCCAACTCCGGGACAGGAGATCCCAAAGCCCCCTACGAGCAGTACTTC
>TRBV5-1|-|TRBD2|TRBJ2-3
CASSLDSSGRADTQYF
TGCGCCAGCAGCTTGGATAGTAGCGGGAGAGCAGATACGCAGTATTTT
>TRBV5-1|-|-|TRBJ2-5
CASSFGADWGETQYF
TGCGCCAGCAGCTTCGGGGCGGACTGGGGTGAGACCCAGTACTTC
>TRBV18|-|TRBD1|TRBJ1-2
CASSGTVYGYTF
TGTGCCAGCTCTGGGACAGTCTATGGCTACACCTTC
>TRBV18|-|-|TRBJ2-3
CATSQGKAADTQYF
TGTGCCACCTCCCAGGGGAAGGCCGCAGATACGCAGTATTTT
>TRBV6-1|-|-|TRBJ2-5
CASAAPVETQYF
TGTGCCAGCGCTGCACCGGTAGAGACCCAGTACTTC
>TRBV5-1|-|-|TRBJ2-2
CASSPAPKTEHTGELFF
TGCGCCAGCAGCCCGGCCCCAAAGACAGAGCACACCGGGGAGCTGTTTTTT
>TRBV12-5|-|-|TRBJ1-1
CASGHGARAFF
TGTGCTAGTGGTCACGGGGCCAGAGCTTTCTTT
>TRBV13|-|TRBD2|TRBJ2-3
CASSFGTSADTQYF
TGTGCCAGCAGCTTCGGGACTAGCGCGGATACGCAGTATTTT
>TRBV5-6|-|TRBD2|TRBJ2-5
CASSLVGSSGAQETQYF
TGTGCCAGCAGCTTGGTGGGGTCTAGCGGGGCCCAAGAGACCCAGTACTTC
>TRBV9|-|-|TRBJ2-3
CASTPRWATSTDTQYF
TGTGCCAGCACCCCTCGGTGGGCCACTAGCACAGATACGCAGTATTTT
>TRBV30|-|TRBD2|TRBJ2-5
CAWAGTRFGETQYF
TGTGCCTGGGCGGGGACTAGGTTCGGAGAGACCCAGTACTTC
>TRBV6-5|once|-|TRBJ2-3
CASKQSSFGTDTQYF
TGTGCCAGCAAACAAAGTAGTTTCGGCACAGATACGCAGTATTTT
>TRBV18|-|-|TRBJ1-3
CASSGVLLLGNTIYF
TGTGCCAGCTCCGGGGTCCTCCTCCTCGGAAACACCATATATTTT
>TRBV7-9|-|-|TRBJ2-5
CASSLAVLQETQYF
TGTGCCAGCAGCTTAGCAGTCCTACAAGAGACCCAGTACTTC
>TRBV6-1|-|-|TRBJ1-5
CASRMSHNQPQHF
TGTGCCAGCAGGATGTCGCACAATCAGCCCCAGCATTTT
>TRBV6-4|-|-|TRBJ1-3
CASSEWLGGTRAGNTIYF
TGTGCCAGCAGTGAGTGGTTGGGGGGGACACGGGCCGGAAACACCATATATTTT
>TRBV28|-|-|TRBJ1-2
CASSFRQDAYGYTF
TGTGCCAGCAGTTTCCGACAGGACGCCTATGGCTACACCTTC
>TRBV25-1|-|-|TRBJ1-2
CASSEADRPGNYGYTF
TGTGCCAGCAGTGAAGCCGACAGGCCAGGGAACTATGGCTACACCTTC
>TRBV6-5|-|-|TRBJ1-6
CASSYSGIGPNSPLHF
TGTGCCAGCAGTTACTCGGGCATAGGGCCAAATTCACCCCTCCACTTT
>TRBV5-4|-|TRBD1|TRBJ2-7
CASSAGTGRETYEQYF
TGTGCCAGCAGCGCCGGGACAGGGCGCGAGACCTACGAGCAGTACTTC
>TRBV18|-|TRBD1|TRBJ1-2
CASSLTGGAAPYGYTF
TGTGCCAGCTCACTAACAGGGGGCGCGGCCCCCTATGGCTACACCTTC
>TRBV29-1|-|-|TRBJ1-2
CSAEWGHGYTF
TGCAGCGCCGAATGGGGGCATGGCTACACCTTC
>TRBV5-4|-|TRBD1|TRBJ1-2
CASSRFDRGSEGYTF
TGTGCCAGCAGCAGATTCGACAGGGGGTCGGAAGGCTACACCTTC
>TRBV18|-|-|TRBJ1-6
CASSTYRGSYNSPLHF
TGTGCCAGCTCAACCTATCGGGGCTCCTATAATTCACCCCTCCACTTT
>TRBV7-6|-|-|TRBJ1-3
CASSLFDSYPSNAGNTIYF
TGTGCCAGCAGCTTATTCGACAGTTATCCTTCAAATGCTGGAAACACCATATATTTT
>TRBV5-6|few|-|TRBJ1-1
CASSSRTVEAFF
TGTGCCAGCAGCTCTCGGACAGTTGAAGCTTTCTTT
>TRBV7-9|-|-|TRBJ1-4
CASSLRGADEKLFF
TGTGCCAGCAGCTTACGGGGGGCGGATGAAAAACTGTTTTTT
>TRBV4-3|-|TRBD1|TRBJ2-1
CASSYGTGGDEQFF
TGCGCCAGCAGCTACGGGACAGGGGGCGATGAGCAGTTCTTC
>TRBV6-1|-|TRBD1|TRBJ1-1
CASKGQGATEAFF
TGTGCCAGCAAAGGACAGGGAGCCACTGAAGCTTTCTTT
>TRBV4-2|-|-|TRBJ1-2
CASSQDRYYGYTF
TGTGCCAGCAGCCAAGACAGATACTATGGCTACACCTTC
>TRBV6-6|few|-|TRBJ1-5
CASTPFNSNQPQHF
TGTGCCAGCACTCCGTTCAATAGCAATCAGCCCCAGCATTTT
>TRBV6-5|few|-|TRBJ2-7
CASRSEGAGYEQYF
TGTGCCAGCAGGTCGGAGGGGGCTGGCTACGAGCAGTACTTC
>TRBV7-9|-|-|TRBJ1-1
CASSLVLVAEAFF
TGTGCCAGCAGCTTAGTACTGGTAGCGGAAGCTTTCTTT
>TRBV11-3|-|-|TRBJ2-5
CASSNQGGGETQYF
TGTGCCAGCAGCAATCAGGGGGGAGGAGAGACCCAGTACTTC
>TRBV18|once|TRBD2|TRBJ2-1
CASSPRLAGAYNEQFF
TGTGCCAGCTCACCCCGACTAGCGGGGGCTTACAATGAGCAGTTCTTC